The sequence of this T cell receptor (beta chain) was determined in a study of blood T cells in healthy people across ages. Study-wide findings and caveats: A roughly linear age-dependent decrease characterized TCR beta diversity per million T cells. With unsorted PBMCs, a conclusive comparison of naive versus antigen-experienced cells was not possible.

Through a sample-barcoded 5' primer and a J-beta primer mix, a second PCR was run for roughly 7 to 11 cycles. MiXCR was run by TCRdb on the 5' RACE reads, yielding one entry per CDR3 protein. The sample contains 760,000 or so distinct CDR3 sequences, approximately 25% of which appear only once. The CDR3 spans 14 residues. Germline-derived CDR1 and CDR2 are SQVTM and ANQGSEA. The germline V and J ends were trimmed by 4 bases and 1 base, with 13 bases remaining between them. This clonotype has just one count. Its cognate antigen is unknown. These data were also filed under a second study, of T cells of mothers and their children. According to that study: All donors were healthy and Caucasian; they were a few mothers and their six children. Related mother-child pairs shared marginally more repertoire than unrelated pairs, though not significantly.

The chain joins TRBV29-1 to TRBJ1-1; maybe TRBD1 (5 bases). The origin of this receptor is a boy aged 10-17 years in good health. The sample consisted of blood. CDR3 in amino acids: CSVGVGAANTEAFF. The DNA of the CDR3 is TGCAGCGTTGGCGTTGGGGCAGCGAACACTGAAGCTTTCTTT.